These 21 T cell receptor beta chains were all obtained from the same sample, sequenced in a study of identical twins (dated by TCRdb to 2016 to 2017). The receptor library was made with 5' RACE. The instrument given in TCRdb is Illumina HiSeq 2000. The raw public reads went through TCRdb reprocessing: fastp at Q25, MiXCR clone calling, in-frame beta chains kept. Entries are consolidated by CDR3 protein sequence, retaining the most common genes and DNA. The sample includes hundreds of thousands of distinct CDR3 sequences, with about 20% observed a single time. The biggest ten clones account for about an eighth of the sample. The same specimen was also included in a second study, on T cells expressing NK-cell markers.

The sample was PBMCs. The origin of the receptors is a woman aged 18 to 35 in good health.

The chain uses TRBV7-2 and TRBJ1-3; no clear D. CDR3 length: 13 residues. The germline V and J ends were trimmed by 6 bases and 2 bases, with 8 bases remaining between them. CDR1 and CDR2 from the germline V gene are SGHTA and FQGNSA. The chain's CDR3 is CASSYKPGNTIYF. CDR3 nucleotide sequence: TGTGCCAGCAGTTACAAACCTGGAAACACCATATATTTT.

The chain carries TRBV20-1 and TRBJ1-6; a possible D gene is TRBD1 (5 bases). Germline CDR1 and CDR2: DFQATT and SNEGSKA (reference sequence). The V gene lost 2 bases and the J gene lost 7 bases, with 21 bases spanning the gap. The CDR3 is 17 amino acids. The CDR3 spells CSARSLQGAALNSPLHF. The CDR3 DNA reads TGCAGTGCTAGATCGCTTCAGGGCGCGGCCCTAAATTCACCCCTCCACTTT.

This clonotype was detected only a few times. This chain links TRBV7-2 with TRBJ2-5; tentatively, D is TRBD1 or TRBD2 (6 bases each). Germline CDR1 and CDR2: SGHTA and FQGNSA. This CDR3 comprises 15 residues. The V end lost 2 bases, the J end lost 4 bases, and 14 bases lay between the germline ends. The CDR3 protein is CASSLRGSGAETQYF. Here the CDR3 DNA reads TGTGCCAGCAGCTTACGGGGGTCAGGGGCAGAGACCCAGTACTTC.

This chain uses TRBV5-6 with TRBJ2-5; D uncertain. Germline CDR1 and CDR2: SGHDT and YYEEEE. CDR3 length: 15 amino acids. V was clipped by 0 bases and J by 1 base, with 10 bases between them. The CDR3 is CASSLALGIQETQYF. DNA for the CDR3: TGTGCCAGCAGCTTGGCCCTAGGTATCCAAGAGACCCAGTACTTC.

This clonotype turned up a few times. The rearrangement uses TRBV19 and TRBJ2-1; 9 bases agree with TRBD2. Trimming removed 5 bases from V and 7 bases from J; junction bases left unmatched: 6. The CDR3 contains 14 residues. CDR1 and CDR2 from the germline V gene are LNHDA and SQIVND (reference sequence). CDR3 in amino acids: CASSSGTSTNEQFF. The CDR3 nucleotides read TGTGCCAGTAGTTCTGGGACTAGCACGAATGAGCAGTTCTTC.

V usage is TRBV11-2 and J usage is TRBJ2-7; a weak D match, TRBD2 (6 bases). The CDR3 has 16 residues. In germline, CDR1 is SGHAT, CDR2 FQNNGV. Between the trimmed V and J ends, which lost 5 bases and 4 bases, there was a span of 21 bases. For the CDR3, the DNA is TGTGCCAGCAGCCCAGACTTAGCGGCCAATCAATACGAGCAGTACTTC. This encodes CASSPDLAANQYEQYF.

The chain employs TRBV20-1 and TRBJ2-6; D gene unclear. With 2 bases removed from V and 0 bases from J, the gap between germline ends came to 2 bases. Per germline, CDR1 DFQATT and CDR2 SNEGSKA (reference sequence). The CDR3 extends over 13 amino acids. CDR3 loop: CSARLSGANVLTF. The DNA of the CDR3 is TGCAGTGCTAGACTCTCTGGGGCCAACGTCCTGACTTTC.

The rearrangement links TRBV29-1 to TRBJ2-7; weak D call: TRBD1 (5 bases). The V gene's germline CDR1 is SQVTM and CDR2 ANQGSEA. The CDR3 loop spans 12 amino acids. Trimming pared 6 bases from V and 2 bases from J, leaving 11 bases between. Written as DNA, the CDR3 is TGCAGCGTCTTCCAGGGAACCTACGAGCAGTACTTC. It encodes CSVFQGTYEQYF.

This clonotype was counted between two and nine times. The CDR3 sequence is CASSRRERGEQYF. Written as DNA, the CDR3 is TGTGCCAGCAGTAGGAGAGAGCGGGGAGAGCAGTACTTC. This chain joins TRBV2 and TRBJ2-7; 7 bases line up with TRBD2. Germline CDR1 and CDR2: SNHLY and FYNNEI. V gave up 5 bases and J gave up 7 bases; unmatched junction bases: 8. The CDR3 consists of 13 residues. The whole variable domain, filled in from reference TRBV2 and TRBJ2-7, reads EPEVTQTPSHQVTQMGQEVILRCVPISNHLYFYWYRQILGQKVEFLVSFYNNEISEKSEIFDDQFSVERPDGSNFTLKIRSTKLEDSAMYFCASSRRERGEQYFGPGTRLTVT.

This chain uses TRBV27 with TRBJ2-1, with no clear D. The CDR3 length is 13 residues. The germline CDR1 and CDR2 sequences are MNHEY and SMNVEV (reference sequence). Trimming shortened V by 3 bases and J by 5 bases, and 8 bases separated the two germline ends. CDR3: CASSLLSHNEQFF. The CDR3 DNA is TGTGCCAGCAGTTTGCTTTCCCACAATGAGCAGTTCTTC.

This clonotype was observed a few times. J is TRBJ2-7 and V is TRBV7-2, with 9 bases matching TRBD2. V gave up 6 bases and J gave up 4 bases; unmatched junction bases: 10. Germline-derived CDR1 and CDR2 are SGHTA and FQGNSA. This CDR3 region has 15 residues. CDR3 coding DNA: TGTGCCAGCAGTTCCCCGGGACTAGCACAATACGAGCAGTACTTC. It specifies CASSSPGLAQYEQYF.

DNA of the CDR3: TGCAGCGTTGTAGGGGAGATGGTGGTCACTGAAGCTTTCTTT. It translates to CSVVGEMVVTEAFF. The chain recombines TRBV29-1 with TRBJ1-1; perhaps TRBD1 as D (5 bases). V was cut by 4 bases and J by 4 bases, with 16 bases left in between. The CDR3 covers 14 residues. Germline loops: CDR1 SQVTM, CDR2 ANQGSEA.

In this sample, this clonotype turned up a few times. V and J are TRBV20-1 and TRBJ2-1, with 7 bases that match TRBD2. Trimming took 0 bases from V and 1 from J; bases not matched to a gene: 9. CDR1 and CDR2 (germline): DFQATT, SNEGSKA (reference sequence). The CDR3 covers 17 residues. Written as DNA, the CDR3 is TGCAGTGCTAGAGAGGGCGGGAGAGGTAGTTCCTACAATGAGCAGTTCTTC. Its protein product is CSAREGGRGSSYNEQFF.

The genes are TRBV6-1 and TRBJ2-7; D gene ambiguous. The CDR3 is made up of 14 amino acids. From germline, CDR1 is MNHNS and CDR2 SASEGT. Trimming removed 7 bases from V and 0 bases from J, with 13 bases in between. The CDR3 protein is CASTRTARSYEQYF. The CDR3 DNA reads as TGTGCCAGCACTAGGACGGCCCGCTCCTACGAGCAGTACTTC.

This clonotype showed up just a few times. The rearrangement links TRBV6-5 to TRBJ2-1; D is uncertain. The CDR3 has 11 amino acids. The V end was cut by 7 bases, the J end by 9 bases, with 10 bases between. Germline V CDR1 and CDR2: MNHEY, SVGAGI. CDR3: CASTDLGEQFF. The CDR3, as DNA: TGTGCCAGCACCGACCTGGGTGAGCAGTTCTTC.

This clonotype was counted only a few times. The rearrangement links TRBV20-1 to TRBJ2-5; D might be TRBD1 (6 bases). Germline CDR1 is DFQATT and CDR2 is SNEGSKA (reference sequence). The V gene lost 8 bases and the J gene lost 5 bases, with 18 bases spanning the gap. The CDR3 spans 13 residues. In nucleotides, the CDR3 is TGCAGTCGGACAGACATCTCATCGGAGACCCAGTACTTC. Translation: CSRTDISSETQYF.

This clonotype came up a few times. V is TRBV5-5 and J is TRBJ2-3, with D uncertain. Germline assignment: CDR1 SGHKS and CDR2 YYEKEE (reference sequence). Deletions cut 0 bases from V and 2 bases from J, with 10 bases between. The CDR3 consists of 15 residues. Here the CDR3 DNA reads TGTGCCAGCAGCTTGGGGCCAGCTGACACAGATACGCAGTATTTT. This gives the protein CASSLGPADTDTQYF. Supplemented by reference TRBV5-5 and TRBJ2-3, the full variable domain reads DAGVTQSPTHLIKTRGQQVTLRCSPISGHKSVSWYQQVLGQGPQFIFQYYEKEERGRGNFPDRFSARQFPNYSSELNVNALLLGDSALYLCASSLGPADTDTQYFGPGTRLTVL.

The gene calls are TRBV5-4 and TRBJ2-1; 14 bases align to TRBD2. This CDR3 has 17 residues. V lost 4 bases, J lost 5 bases, and 8 bases stayed unmatched. Germline lookup yields CDR1 SGHNT and CDR2 YYREEE (reference sequence). DNA of the CDR3: TGTGCCAGCAGCACGGGACTAGCGGGGGCGGGACACAATGAGCAGTTCTTC. Translated: CASSTGLAGAGHNEQFF.

This clonotype was counted only a few times. The chain recombines TRBV5-1 with TRBJ1-1, with 7 bases matching TRBD1. Germline V CDR1 and CDR2: SGHRS, YFSETQ. CDR3 length: 16 residues. The junction had 8 bases not matched to a gene; V was cut back by 3 bases and J by 0 bases. For the CDR3, the DNA is TGCGCCAGCAGCTATGACAGGGAGATGATGAACACTGAAGCTTTCTTT. Translation: CASSYDREMMNTEAFF.

V and J are TRBV14 and TRBJ2-5; possibly TRBD2 for D (5 bases). Trimming removed 4 bases from V and 0 bases from J, with 18 bases in between. This CDR3 is 17 amino acids long. The germline CDR1 and CDR2 sequences are SGHDN and FVKESK. CDR3 loop: CASSRQRRGRDQETQYF. DNA for the CDR3: TGTGCCAGCAGCCGCCAGCGCCGCGGGCGGGACCAAGAGACCCAGTACTTC.

Many counts were recorded for this clonotype. The V and J genes are TRBV12-3 or TRBV12-4 and TRBJ1-2, with D possibly matching TRBD1 (5 bases). The CDR3 is 13 residues long. Trimming left V 5 bases short and J 0 bases short, with 7 bases between. The CDR3 is CASSLQANYGYTF. As DNA, the CDR3 is TGTGCCAGCAGTCTACAGGCTAACTATGGCTACACCTTC.